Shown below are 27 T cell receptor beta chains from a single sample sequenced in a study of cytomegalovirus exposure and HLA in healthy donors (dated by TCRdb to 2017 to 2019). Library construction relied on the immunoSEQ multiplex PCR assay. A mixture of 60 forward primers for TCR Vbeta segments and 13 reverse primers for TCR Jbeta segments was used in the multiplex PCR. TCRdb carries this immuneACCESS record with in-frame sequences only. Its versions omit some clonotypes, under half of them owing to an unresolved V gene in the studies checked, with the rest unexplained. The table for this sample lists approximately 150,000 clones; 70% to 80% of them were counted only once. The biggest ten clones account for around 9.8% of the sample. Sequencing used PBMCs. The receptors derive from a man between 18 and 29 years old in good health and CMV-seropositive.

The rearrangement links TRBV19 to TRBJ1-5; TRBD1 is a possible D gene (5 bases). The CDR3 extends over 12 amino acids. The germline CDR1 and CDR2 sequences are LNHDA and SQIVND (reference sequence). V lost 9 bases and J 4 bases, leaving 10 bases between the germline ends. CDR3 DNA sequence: TGTGCCAGCGGGGGAGGGAATCAGCCCCAGCATTTT. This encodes CASGGGNQPQHF. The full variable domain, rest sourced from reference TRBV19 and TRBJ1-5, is DGGITQSPKYLFRKEGQNVTLSCEQNLNHDAMYWYRQDPGQGLRLIYYSQIVNDFQKGDIAEGYSVSREKKESFPLTVTSAQKNPTAFYLCASGGGNQPQHFGDGTRLSIL.

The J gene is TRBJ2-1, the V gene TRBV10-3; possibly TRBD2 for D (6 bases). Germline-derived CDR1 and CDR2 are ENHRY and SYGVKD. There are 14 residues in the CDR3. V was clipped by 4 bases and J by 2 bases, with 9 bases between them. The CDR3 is CAISVEGTYNEQFF. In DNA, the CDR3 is TGTGCCATCAGTGTGGAGGGGACCTACAATGAGCAGTTCTTC.

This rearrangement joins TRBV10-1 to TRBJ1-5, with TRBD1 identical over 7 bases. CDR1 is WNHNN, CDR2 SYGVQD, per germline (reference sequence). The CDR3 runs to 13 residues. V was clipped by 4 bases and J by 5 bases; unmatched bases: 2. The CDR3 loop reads CASSGTGHQPQHF. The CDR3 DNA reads TGCGCCAGCAGTGGGACAGGTCATCAGCCCCAGCATTTT.

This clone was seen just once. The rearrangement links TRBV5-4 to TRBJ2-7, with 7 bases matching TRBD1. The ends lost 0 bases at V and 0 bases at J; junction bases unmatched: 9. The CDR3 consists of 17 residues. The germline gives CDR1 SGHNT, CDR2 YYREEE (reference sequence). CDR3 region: CASSLASGTASSYEQYF. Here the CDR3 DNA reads TGTGCCAGCAGCTTGGCCTCGGGGACAGCAAGCTCCTACGAGCAGTACTTC.

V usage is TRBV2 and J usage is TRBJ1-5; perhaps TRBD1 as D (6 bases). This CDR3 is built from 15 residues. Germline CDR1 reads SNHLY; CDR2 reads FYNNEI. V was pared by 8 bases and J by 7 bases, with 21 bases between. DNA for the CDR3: TGTGCCAGCGGGCGGGGGCGGCAGGACAAACAGCCCCAGCATTTT. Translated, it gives CASGRGRQDKQPQHF.

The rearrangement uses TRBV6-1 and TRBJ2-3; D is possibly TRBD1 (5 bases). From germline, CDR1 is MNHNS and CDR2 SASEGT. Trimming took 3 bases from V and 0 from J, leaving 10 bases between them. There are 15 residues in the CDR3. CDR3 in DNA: TGTGCCAGCAGTGAGTTGGCAGGGAGCACAGATACGCAGTATTTT. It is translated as CASSELAGSTDTQYF.

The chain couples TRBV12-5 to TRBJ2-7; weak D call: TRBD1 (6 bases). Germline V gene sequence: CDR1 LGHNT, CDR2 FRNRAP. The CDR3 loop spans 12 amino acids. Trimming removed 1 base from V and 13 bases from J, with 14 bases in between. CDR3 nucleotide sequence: TGTGCTAGTGGTTTGGCGGACAGACCCCCCTACTTC. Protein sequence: CASGLADRPPYF. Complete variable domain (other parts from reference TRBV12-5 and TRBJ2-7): DARVTQTPRHKVTEMGQEVTMRCQPILGHNTVFWYRQTMMQGLELLAYFRNRAPLDDSGMPKDRFSAEMPDATLATLKIQPSEPRDSAVYFCASGLADRPPYFGPGTRLTVT.

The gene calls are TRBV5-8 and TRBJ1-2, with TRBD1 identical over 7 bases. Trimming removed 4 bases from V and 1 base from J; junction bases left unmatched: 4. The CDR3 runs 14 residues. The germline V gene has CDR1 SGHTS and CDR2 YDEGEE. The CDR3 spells CASSINRGNYGYTF. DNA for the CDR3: TGTGCCAGCAGCATAAACAGGGGTAACTATGGCTACACCTTC.

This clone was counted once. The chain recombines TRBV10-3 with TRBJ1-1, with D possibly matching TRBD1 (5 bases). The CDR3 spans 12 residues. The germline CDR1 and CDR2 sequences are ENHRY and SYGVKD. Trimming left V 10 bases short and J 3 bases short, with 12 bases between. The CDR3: CATHQGDTEAFF. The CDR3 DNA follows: TGTGCCACCCACCAAGGGGACACTGAAGCTTTCTTT.

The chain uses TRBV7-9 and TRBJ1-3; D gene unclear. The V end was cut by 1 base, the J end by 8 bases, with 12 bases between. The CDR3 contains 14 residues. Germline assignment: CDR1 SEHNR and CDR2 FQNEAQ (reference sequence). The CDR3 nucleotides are TGTGCCAGCAGCTTAGACGGCGGTCCCCACACCATATATTTT. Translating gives CASSLDGGPHTIYF.

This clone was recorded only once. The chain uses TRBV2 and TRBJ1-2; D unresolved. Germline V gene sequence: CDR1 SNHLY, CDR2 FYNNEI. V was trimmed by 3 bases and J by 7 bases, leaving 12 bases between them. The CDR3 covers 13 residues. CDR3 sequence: CASSEIVRGGYTF. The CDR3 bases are TGTGCCAGCAGTGAGATCGTCCGGGGTGGCTACACCTTC.

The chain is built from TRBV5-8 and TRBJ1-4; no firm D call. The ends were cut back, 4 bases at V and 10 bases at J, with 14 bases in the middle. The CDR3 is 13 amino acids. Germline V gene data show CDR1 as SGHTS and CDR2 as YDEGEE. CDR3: CASSVNSEGKLFF. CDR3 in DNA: TGTGCCAGCAGCGTGAACAGTGAGGGAAAACTGTTTTTT.

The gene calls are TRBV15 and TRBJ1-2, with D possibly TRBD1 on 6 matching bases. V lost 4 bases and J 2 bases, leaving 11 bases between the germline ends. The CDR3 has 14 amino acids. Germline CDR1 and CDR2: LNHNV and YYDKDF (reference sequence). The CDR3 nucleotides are TGTGCCACCAGCAAGAACAGGGTAAACTATGGCTACACCTTC. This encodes CATSKNRVNYGYTF.

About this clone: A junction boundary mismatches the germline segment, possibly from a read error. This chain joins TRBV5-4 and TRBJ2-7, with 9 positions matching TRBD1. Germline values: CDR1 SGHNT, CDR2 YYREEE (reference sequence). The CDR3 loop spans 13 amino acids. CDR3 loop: CASSSNLDRGKRF. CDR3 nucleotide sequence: TGTGCCAGCAGCTCCAACCTAGACAGGGGGAAGAGGTTC.

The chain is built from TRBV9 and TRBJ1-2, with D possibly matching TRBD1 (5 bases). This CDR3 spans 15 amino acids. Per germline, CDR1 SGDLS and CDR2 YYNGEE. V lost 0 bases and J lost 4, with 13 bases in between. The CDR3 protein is CASSVDGPGIYGYTF. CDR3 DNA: TGTGCCAGCAGCGTAGATGGTCCAGGGATCTATGGCTACACCTTC.

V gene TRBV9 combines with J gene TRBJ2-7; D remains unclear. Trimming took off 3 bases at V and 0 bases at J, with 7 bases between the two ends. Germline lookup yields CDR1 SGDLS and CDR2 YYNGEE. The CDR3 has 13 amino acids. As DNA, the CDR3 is TGTGCCAGCAGCGCCCTCGGCTCCTACGAGCAGTACTTC. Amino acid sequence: CASSALGSYEQYF. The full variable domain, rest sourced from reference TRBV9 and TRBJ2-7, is DSGVTQTPKHLITATGQRVTLRCSPRSGDLSVYWYQQSLDQGLQFLIQYYNGEERAKGNILERFSAQQFPDLHSELNLSSLELGDSALYFCASSALGSYEQYFGPGTRLTVT.

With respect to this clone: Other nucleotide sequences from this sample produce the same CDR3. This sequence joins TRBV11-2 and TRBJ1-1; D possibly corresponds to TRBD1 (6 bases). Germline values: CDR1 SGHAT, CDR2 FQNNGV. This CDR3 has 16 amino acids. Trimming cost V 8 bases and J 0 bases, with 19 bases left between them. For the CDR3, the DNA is TGTGCCAGCTCCCCGGCCAGGGGAGGGATGAACACTGAAGCTTTCTTT. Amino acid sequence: CASSPARGGMNTEAFF.

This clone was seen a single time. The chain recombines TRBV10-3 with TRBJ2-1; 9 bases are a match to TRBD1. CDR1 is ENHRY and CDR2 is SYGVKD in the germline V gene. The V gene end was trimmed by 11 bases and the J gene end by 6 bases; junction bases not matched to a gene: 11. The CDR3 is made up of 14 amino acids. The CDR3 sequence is CAVWTGAQGNEQFF. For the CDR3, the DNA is TGTGCCGTTTGGACAGGGGCGCAAGGCAATGAGCAGTTCTTC.

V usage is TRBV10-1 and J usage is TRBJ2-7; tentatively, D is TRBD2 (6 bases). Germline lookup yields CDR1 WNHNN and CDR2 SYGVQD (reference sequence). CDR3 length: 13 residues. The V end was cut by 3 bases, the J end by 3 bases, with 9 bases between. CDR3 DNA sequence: TGCGCCAGCAGTGATGGCGGGATCTACGAGCAGTACTTC. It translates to CASSDGGIYEQYF.

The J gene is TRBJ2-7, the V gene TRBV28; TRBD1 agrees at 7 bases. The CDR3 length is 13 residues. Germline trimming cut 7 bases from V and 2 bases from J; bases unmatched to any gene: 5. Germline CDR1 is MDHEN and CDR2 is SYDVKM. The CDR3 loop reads CASKEGAAYEQYF. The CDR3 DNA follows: TGTGCCAGCAAAGAGGGGGCGGCCTACGAGCAGTACTTC.

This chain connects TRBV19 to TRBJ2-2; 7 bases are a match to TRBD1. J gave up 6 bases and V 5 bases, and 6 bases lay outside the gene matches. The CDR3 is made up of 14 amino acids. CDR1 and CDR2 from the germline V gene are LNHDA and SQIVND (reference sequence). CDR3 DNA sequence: TGTGCCAGTAGTGCAGACAGGGTAGCCGGGGAGCTGTTTTTT. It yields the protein CASSADRVAGELFF.

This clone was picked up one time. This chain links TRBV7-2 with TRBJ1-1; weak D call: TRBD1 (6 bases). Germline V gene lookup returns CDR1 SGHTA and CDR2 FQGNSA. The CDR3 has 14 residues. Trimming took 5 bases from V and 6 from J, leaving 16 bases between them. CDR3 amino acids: CASSPRSGDAEAFF. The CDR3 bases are TGTGCCAGCAGCCCCCGGTCAGGGGATGCTGAAGCTTTCTTT.

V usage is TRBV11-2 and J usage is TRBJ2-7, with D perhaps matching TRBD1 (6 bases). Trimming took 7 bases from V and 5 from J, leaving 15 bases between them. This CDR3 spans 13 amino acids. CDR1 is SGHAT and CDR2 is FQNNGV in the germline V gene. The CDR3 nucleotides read TGTGCCAGCACCAAGGACAGCCCTCACGAGCAGTACTTC. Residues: CASTKDSPHEQYF.

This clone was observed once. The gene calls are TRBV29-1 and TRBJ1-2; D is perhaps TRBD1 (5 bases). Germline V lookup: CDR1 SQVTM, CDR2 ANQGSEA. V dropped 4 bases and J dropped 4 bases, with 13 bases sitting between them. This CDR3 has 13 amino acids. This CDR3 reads CSVVQAGPYGYTF. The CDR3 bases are TGCAGCGTTGTCCAGGCAGGGCCCTATGGCTACACCTTC. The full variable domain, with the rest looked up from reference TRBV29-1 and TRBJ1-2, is SAVISQKPSRDICQRGTSLTIQCQVDSQVTMMFWYRQQPGQSLTLIATANQGSEATYESGFVIDKFPISRPNLTFSTLTVSNMSPEDSSIYLCSVVQAGPYGYTFGSGTRLTVV.

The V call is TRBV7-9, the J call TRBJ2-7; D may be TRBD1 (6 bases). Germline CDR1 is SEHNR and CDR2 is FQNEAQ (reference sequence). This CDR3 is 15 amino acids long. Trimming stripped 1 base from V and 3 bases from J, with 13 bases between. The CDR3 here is CASSLGWGRDYEQYF. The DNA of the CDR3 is TGTGCCAGCAGCTTAGGTTGGGGGCGAGACTACGAGCAGTACTTC.

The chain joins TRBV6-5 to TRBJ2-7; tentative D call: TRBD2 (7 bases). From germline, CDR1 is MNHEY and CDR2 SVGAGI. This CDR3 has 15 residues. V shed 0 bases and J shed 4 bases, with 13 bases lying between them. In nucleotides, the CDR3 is TGTGCCAGCAGTTACTCGGCGGGGGCAGGTTACGAGCAGTACTTC. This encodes CASSYSAGAGYEQYF.

The CDR3: CASGLDGEGTQYF. The CDR3 DNA follows: TGTGCTAGTGGTTTGGATGGGGAGGGCACGCAGTATTTT. The rearrangement uses TRBV12-5 and TRBJ2-3; 7 nucleotides line up with TRBD2. The CDR3 has 13 residues. CDR1 is LGHNT, CDR2 FRNRAP, per germline. J gave up 9 bases and V 1 base, and 4 bases lay outside the gene matches.